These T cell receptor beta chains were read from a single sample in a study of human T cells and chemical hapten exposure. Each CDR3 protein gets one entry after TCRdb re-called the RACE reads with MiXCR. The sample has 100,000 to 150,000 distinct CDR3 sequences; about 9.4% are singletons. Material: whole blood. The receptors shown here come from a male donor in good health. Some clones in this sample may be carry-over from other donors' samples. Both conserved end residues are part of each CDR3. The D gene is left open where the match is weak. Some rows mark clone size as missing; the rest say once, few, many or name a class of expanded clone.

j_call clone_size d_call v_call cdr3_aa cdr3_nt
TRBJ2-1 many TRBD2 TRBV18 CASSPTSGGENEQFF TGTGCCAGCTCACCAACTAGCGGGGGGGAGAATGAGCAGTTCTTC
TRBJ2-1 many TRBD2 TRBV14 CASSGYKRGNEQFF TGTGCCAGCAGCGGTTACAAGCGGGGAAATGAGCAGTTCTTC
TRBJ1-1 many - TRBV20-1 CSARDPGTEAFF TGCAGTGCCAGGGATCCGGGCACTGAAGCTTTCTTT
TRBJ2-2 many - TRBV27 CASSLSSGHSNTGELFF TGTGCCAGCAGTTTATCGTCCGGACACTCGAACACCGGGGAGCTGTTTTTT
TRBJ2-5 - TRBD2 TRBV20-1 CSANPGLAGRRTQYF TGCAGTGCTAACCCAGGACTAGCGGGGCGGCGGACCCAGTACTTC
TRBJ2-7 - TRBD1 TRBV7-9 CASSAPGQGLFEQYF TGTGCCAGCAGTGCGCCGGGACAGGGCCTCTTCGAGCAGTACTTC
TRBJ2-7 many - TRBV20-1 CSARAENSYEQYF TGCAGTGCTAGAGCAGAAAATTCCTACGAGCAGTACTTC
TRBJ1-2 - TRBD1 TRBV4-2 CASSLSGTGDYYGYTF TGTGCCAGCAGCCTTTCCGGGACAGGGGACTACTATGGCTACACCTTC
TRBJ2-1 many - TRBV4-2 CASSQVRDSNNEQFF TGTGCCAGCAGCCAGGTGCGGGATTCTAATAATGAGCAGTTCTTC
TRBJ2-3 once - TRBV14 CASSQDPGSSTDTQYF TGTGCCAGCAGCCAAGATCCGGGGTCTAGCACAGATACGCAGTATTTT
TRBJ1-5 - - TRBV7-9 CASSPISHGSMPQHF TGTGCCAGCAGCCCTATTTCACACGGATCAATGCCCCAGCATTTT
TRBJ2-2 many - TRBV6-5 CASSYRTAAGELFF TGTGCCAGCAGTTACCGGACAGCGGCCGGGGAGCTGTTTTTT
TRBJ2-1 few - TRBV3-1 CASSLGTYNEQFF TGTGCCAGCAGCCTTGGGACTTACAATGAGCAGTTCTTC
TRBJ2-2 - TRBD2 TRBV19 CASSIQRTSGRNTGELFF TGTGCCAGTAGTATACAAAGGACTAGCGGGAGGAACACCGGGGAGCTGTTTTTT
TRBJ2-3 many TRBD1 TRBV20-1 CSARTGAGNSDTQYF TGCAGTGCCCGAACAGGGGCCGGTAATTCAGATACGCAGTATTTT
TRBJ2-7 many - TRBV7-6 CASSLGRGAEDYEQYF TGTGCCAGCAGCTTAGGCCGCGGGGCCGAGGACTACGAGCAGTACTTC
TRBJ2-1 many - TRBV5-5 CASSAGGASSYNEQFF TGTGCCAGCAGCGCAGGGGGGGCGAGCTCCTACAATGAGCAGTTCTTC
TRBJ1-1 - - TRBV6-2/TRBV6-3 CASTPRDRTTEAFF TGTGCCAGCACCCCAAGGGACCGTACCACTGAAGCTTTCTTT
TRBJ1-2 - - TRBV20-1 CSASPSGRGYYGYTF TGCAGTGCTAGCCCGTCCGGCAGGGGCTACTATGGCTACACCTTC
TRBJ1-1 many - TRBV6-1 CASREPMNTEAFF TGTGCCAGCAGGGAACCAATGAACACTGAAGCTTTCTTT
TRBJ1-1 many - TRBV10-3 CAISEGTFGTEAFF TGTGCCATCAGTGAAGGAACCTTTGGCACTGAAGCTTTCTTT
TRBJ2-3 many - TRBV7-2 CATRRGRGYTDTQYF TGTGCCACCAGGAGGGGAAGGGGCTACACAGATACGCAGTATTTT
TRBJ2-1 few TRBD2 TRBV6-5 CASSYGLAGGGYEQFF TGTGCCAGCAGTTACGGCTTAGCGGGAGGAGGTTATGAGCAGTTCTTC
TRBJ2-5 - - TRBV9 CASSVGDAQETQYF TGTGCCAGCAGCGTAGGGGACGCCCAAGAGACCCAGTACTTC
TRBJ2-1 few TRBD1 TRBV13 CASSSDRGGNEQFF TGTGCCAGCAGCTCGGACAGGGGCGGCAATGAGCAGTTCTTC
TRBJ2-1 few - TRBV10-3 CAIRFQRSNEQFF TGTGCCATCAGGTTTCAGAGGTCTAATGAGCAGTTCTTC
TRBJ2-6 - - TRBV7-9 CASSLLRIGANVLTF TGTGCCAGCAGCTTACTACGGATTGGGGCCAACGTCCTGACTTTC
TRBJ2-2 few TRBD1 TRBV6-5 CASSKWGEGGSSGELFF TGTGCCAGCAGTAAATGGGGCGAAGGGGGCTCGTCTGGGGAGCTGTTTTTT
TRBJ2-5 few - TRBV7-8 CASEKQGETQYF TGTGCCAGCGAGAAGCAGGGGGAGACCCAGTACTTC
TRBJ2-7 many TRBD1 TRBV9 CASSVAGSGGEQYF TGTGCCAGCAGCGTAGCGGGATCAGGGGGTGAGCAGTACTTC
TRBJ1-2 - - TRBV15 CATLSDYGYTF TGTGCCACCCTTTCAGACTATGGCTACACCTTC
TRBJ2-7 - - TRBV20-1 CSAREEMIYEQYF TGCAGTGCTAGAGAGGAAATGATCTACGAGCAGTACTTC
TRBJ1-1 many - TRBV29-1 CSAPGTEAFF TGCAGCGCCCCGGGCACTGAAGCTTTCTTT
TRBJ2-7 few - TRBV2 CASSEATRGGAYEQYF TGTGCCAGCAGTGAAGCCACGAGGGGGGGTGCCTACGAGCAGTACTTC
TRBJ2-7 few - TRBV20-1 CSARDPSRGQGYEQYF TGCAGTGCTAGAGATCCGAGCCGGGGGCAAGGCTACGAGCAGTACTTC
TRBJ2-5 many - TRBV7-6 CASSFLILSGGLETQYF TGTGCCAGCAGCTTCTTAATACTTAGCGGAGGGCTAGAGACCCAGTACTTC
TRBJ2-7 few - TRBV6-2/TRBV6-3 CASSYISYEQYF TGTGCCAGCAGTTATATATCCTACGAGCAGTACTTC
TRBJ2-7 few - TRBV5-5 CASGQYSEQYF TGTGCCAGCGGACAGTACTCCGAGCAGTACTTC
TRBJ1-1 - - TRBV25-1 CASSDPSQGSGEAFF TGTGCCAGCAGTGACCCGAGCCAGGGATCGGGGGAAGCTTTCTTT
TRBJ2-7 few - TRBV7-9 CASSQQSLPTYEQYF TGTGCCAGCAGTCAACAGTCCCTTCCCACCTACGAGCAGTACTTC
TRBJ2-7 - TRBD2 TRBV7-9 CASSLAPTGGKEQYF TGTGCCAGCAGCTTAGCGCCTACGGGAGGGAAGGAGCAGTACTTC
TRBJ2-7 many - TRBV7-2 CASSSSGQLYEQYF TGTGCCAGCAGTTCGTCGGGACAACTCTACGAGCAGTACTTC
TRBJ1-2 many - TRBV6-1 CASSEVERGGYTF TGTGCCAGCAGTGAAGTGGAGAGGGGTGGCTACACCTTC
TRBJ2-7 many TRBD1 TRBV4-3 CASSPTGSTSDEQYF TGCGCCAGCAGCCCGACAGGGTCCACCAGTGACGAGCAGTACTTC
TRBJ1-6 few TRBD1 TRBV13 CASSLGQGDYNSPLHF TGTGCCAGCAGCTTGGGACAGGGGGACTATAATTCACCCCTCCACTTT
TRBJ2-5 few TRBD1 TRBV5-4 CASSFGDRGYETQYF TGTGCCAGCAGCTTCGGGGACAGGGGGTATGAGACCCAGTACTTC
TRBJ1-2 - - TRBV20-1 CSASSSSYGYTF TGCAGTGCTAGCTCGTCGTCCTATGGCTACACCTTC
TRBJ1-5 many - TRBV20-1 CSATRFRDSNQPQHF TGCAGTGCGACTAGGTTCAGGGATAGCAATCAGCCCCAGCATTTT